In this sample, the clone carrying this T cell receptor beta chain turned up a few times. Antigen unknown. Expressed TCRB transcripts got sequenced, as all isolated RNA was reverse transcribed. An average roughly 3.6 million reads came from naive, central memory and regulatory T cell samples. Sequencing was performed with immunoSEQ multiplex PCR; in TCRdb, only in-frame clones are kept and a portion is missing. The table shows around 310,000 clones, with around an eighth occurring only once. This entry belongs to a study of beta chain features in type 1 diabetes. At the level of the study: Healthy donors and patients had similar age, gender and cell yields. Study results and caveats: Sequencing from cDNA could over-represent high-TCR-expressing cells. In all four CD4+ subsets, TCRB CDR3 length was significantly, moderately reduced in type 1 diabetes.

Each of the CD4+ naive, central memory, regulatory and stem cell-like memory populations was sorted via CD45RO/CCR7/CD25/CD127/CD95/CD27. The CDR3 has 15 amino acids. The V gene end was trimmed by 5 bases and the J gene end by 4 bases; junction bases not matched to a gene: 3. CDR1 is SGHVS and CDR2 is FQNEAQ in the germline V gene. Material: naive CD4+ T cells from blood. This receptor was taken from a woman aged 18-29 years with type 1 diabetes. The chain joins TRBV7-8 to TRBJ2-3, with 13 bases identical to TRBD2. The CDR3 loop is CASSQGLAGADTQYF. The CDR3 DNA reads TGTGCCAGCAGCCAAGGACTAGCGGGAGCAGATACGCAGTATTTT.